The rows below give T cell receptor beta chains drawn from one sample of a study of Ad26.COV2.S vaccination and SARS-CoV-2 variants. Clones were read by immunoSEQ multiplex PCR, and TCRdb kept only the in-frame ones, dropping some. This repertoire shows about 350,000 clones, approximately 90% found once; its top ten account for 3.5% to 4.5%. The material was peripheral blood, obtained after recovery from COVID-19. The receptors derive from a human donor who had recovered from COVID-19. The CDR3 runs from the conserved cysteine through the conserved F or W. The order of the fields is D gene, clone size, J gene, V gene, CDR3 DNA, CDR3 protein. The D gene is left open where the match is weak. Rows give clone size only sometimes, using once, few, many, or a class for an expanded clone.

d_call: .; clone_size: .; j_call: TRBJ1-2; v_call: TRBV19; cdr3_nt: TGTGCCAGTAGTATTAATCGACGGGGTGGGGATGGCTACACCTTC; cdr3_aa: CASSINRRGGDGYTF
d_call: .; clone_size: .; j_call: TRBJ1-2; v_call: TRBV4-1; cdr3_nt: TGCGCCAGCAGCCAAGGTCCCCCCGGGACAACTACCTCGGGCTACACCTTC; cdr3_aa: CASSQGPPGTTTSGYTF
d_call: .; clone_size: .; j_call: TRBJ1-6; v_call: TRBV5-4; cdr3_nt: TGTGCCAGCAGCTTGATCACGGGCGGGAGTTTTAATTCACCCCTCCACTTT; cdr3_aa: CASSLITGGSFNSPLHF
d_call: .; clone_size: .; j_call: TRBJ1-6; v_call: TRBV5-4; cdr3_nt: TGTGCCAGCAGCTTGCGGGCTCGGTCACCCCTCCACTTT; cdr3_aa: CASSLRARSPLHF
d_call: .; clone_size: .; j_call: TRBJ2-1; v_call: TRBV10-2; cdr3_nt: TGCGCCAGCAGTGAGTCCGTCGCGGGGCAGTTCTTC; cdr3_aa: CASSESVAGQFF
d_call: TRBD2; clone_size: once; j_call: TRBJ2-3; v_call: TRBV4-2; cdr3_nt: TGTGCCAGCAGCCAAGGGACTAGCGGATCCACAGATACGCAGTATTTT; cdr3_aa: CASSQGTSGSTDTQYF
d_call: TRBD1; clone_size: .; j_call: TRBJ2-1; v_call: TRBV9; cdr3_nt: TGTGCCAGCAGCGTAGTCCCGGGACAGGGTTCACATGAGCAGTTCTTC; cdr3_aa: CASSVVPGQGSHEQFF
d_call: .; clone_size: .; j_call: TRBJ2-7; v_call: TRBV7-9; cdr3_nt: .; cdr3_aa: CASSFGAGLSYEQYF
d_call: TRBD1; clone_size: .; j_call: TRBJ2-2; v_call: TRBV7-2; cdr3_nt: TGTGCCAGCAGCTTCTCGGCCAGGGGGAGCACCGGGGAGCTGTTTTTT; cdr3_aa: CASSFSARGSTGELFF
d_call: TRBD1; clone_size: .; j_call: TRBJ1-2; v_call: TRBV25-1; cdr3_nt: TGTGCCAGCAGCCGGGGACAGCACGGGACAGTTAACTATGGCTACACCTTC; cdr3_aa: CASSRGQHGTVNYGYTF
d_call: TRBD2; clone_size: .; j_call: TRBJ2-1; v_call: TRBV7-8; cdr3_nt: TGTGCCAGCAGGCCCGGGACTAGCTATCGCAATGAGCAGTTCTTC; cdr3_aa: CASRPGTSYRNEQFF
d_call: .; clone_size: .; j_call: TRBJ1-3; v_call: TRBV9; cdr3_nt: TGTGCCAGCAGCTCGGTCAACACCATATATTTT; cdr3_aa: CASSSVNTIYF
d_call: TRBD1; clone_size: .; j_call: TRBJ1-1; v_call: TRBV29-1; cdr3_nt: TGCAGCGTAGCTACAGGGGGCACTGAAGCTTTCTTT; cdr3_aa: CSVATGGTEAFF
d_call: .; clone_size: .; j_call: TRBJ2-5; v_call: TRBV21-1; cdr3_nt: TGTGCCAGCAGCAAAGCGCAGGGGAGGGACCAGTACTTC; cdr3_aa: CASSKAQGRDQYF
d_call: .; clone_size: .; j_call: TRBJ2-7; v_call: TRBV18; cdr3_nt: TGTGCCAGCTCACCAGAGGCCTACGAGCAGTACTTC; cdr3_aa: CASSPEAYEQYF
d_call: .; clone_size: once; j_call: TRBJ1-2; v_call: TRBV4-1; cdr3_nt: TGCGCCAGCAGCCAGGGGGCGGCTAACTATGGCTACACCTTC; cdr3_aa: CASSQGAANYGYTF
d_call: TRBD1; clone_size: .; j_call: TRBJ1-4; v_call: TRBV29-1; cdr3_nt: TGCAGCGTTGAGGACAGGGGACGGCATGAAAAACTGTTTTTT; cdr3_aa: CSVEDRGRHEKLFF
d_call: TRBD1; clone_size: .; j_call: TRBJ2-7; v_call: TRBV6-5; cdr3_nt: TGTGCCAGCAGTTACGGGGACAGGGGAGTTGACGAGCAGTACTTC; cdr3_aa: CASSYGDRGVDEQYF
d_call: .; clone_size: .; j_call: TRBJ1-5; v_call: TRBV29-1; cdr3_nt: TGCAGCGTTGAAGTAGGCCCGACCCAGCATTTT; cdr3_aa: CSVEVGPTQHF
d_call: .; clone_size: .; j_call: TRBJ2-6; v_call: TRBV12-5; cdr3_nt: TGTGCTAGTGGCTCCCTCGGGTGGAGCTCTGGGGCCAACGTCCTGACTTTC; cdr3_aa: CASGSLGWSSGANVLTF
d_call: TRBD1; clone_size: .; j_call: TRBJ2-5; v_call: TRBV11-2; cdr3_nt: TGTGCCAGCAGCTCCGGAACAGGGGTACCCCAAGAGACCCAGTACTTC; cdr3_aa: CASSSGTGVPQETQYF
d_call: .; clone_size: once; j_call: TRBJ1-4; v_call: TRBV19; cdr3_nt: TGTGCCAGTAATGAGGGGGTCGTAGGTAATGAAAAACTGTTTTTT; cdr3_aa: CASNEGVVGNEKLFF
d_call: TRBD2; clone_size: .; j_call: TRBJ2-5; v_call: TRBV6-5; cdr3_nt: TGTGCCAGCAGTAGTAGCGGGGGGAACCAAGAGACCCAGTACTTC; cdr3_aa: CASSSSGGNQETQYF
d_call: TRBD1; clone_size: .; j_call: TRBJ1-1; v_call: TRBV28; cdr3_nt: TGTGCCAGCAGTTTGACGACAGGGGAAACTGAAGCTTTCTTT; cdr3_aa: CASSLTTGETEAFF
d_call: .; clone_size: .; j_call: TRBJ2-7; v_call: TRBV9; cdr3_nt: TGTGCCAGCAGCGCCCAACGGGGGGCACCCTCCTACGAGCAGTACTTC; cdr3_aa: CASSAQRGAPSYEQYF
d_call: .; clone_size: few; j_call: TRBJ1-1; v_call: TRBV12-5; cdr3_nt: TGTGCTAGTGGTTTGGTACCGACAGAGAACACTGAAGCTTTCTTT; cdr3_aa: CASGLVPTENTEAFF
d_call: TRBD1; clone_size: .; j_call: TRBJ2-5; v_call: TRBV3-1/TRBV3-2; cdr3_nt: TGTGCCAGCAGCCAAGCTTGGACAGGGGTACAAGAGACCCAGTACTTC; cdr3_aa: CASSQAWTGVQETQYF
d_call: .; clone_size: .; j_call: TRBJ2-2; v_call: TRBV10-3; cdr3_nt: TGTGCCATCATATCAGGCGAAACCGGGGAGCTGTTTTTT; cdr3_aa: CAIISGETGELFF
d_call: .; clone_size: .; j_call: TRBJ1-3; v_call: TRBV6-5; cdr3_nt: TGTGCCAGCAGCAGGACGGGTGACTCTGGAAACACCATATATTTT; cdr3_aa: CASSRTGDSGNTIYF
d_call: TRBD1; clone_size: .; j_call: TRBJ2-2; v_call: TRBV5-4; cdr3_nt: TGTGCCAGCAGCGGCAGGGACAGAGACACCGGGGAGCTGTTTTTT; cdr3_aa: CASSGRDRDTGELFF
d_call: .; clone_size: .; j_call: TRBJ1-4; v_call: TRBV10-1; cdr3_nt: TGCGCCAGCAGTGAGTCTGGCCGTCCTGAAAAACTGTTTTTT; cdr3_aa: CASSESGRPEKLFF
d_call: TRBD1; clone_size: few; j_call: TRBJ1-6; v_call: TRBV5-4; cdr3_nt: TGTGCCAGCAGCCCCGACAGGGGCTATAATTCACCCCTCCACTTT; cdr3_aa: CASSPDRGYNSPLHF
d_call: .; clone_size: .; j_call: TRBJ1-2; v_call: TRBV6-5; cdr3_nt: TGTGCCAGCAGTCCTTATAGGGGGTCCAACTATGGCTACACCTTC; cdr3_aa: CASSPYRGSNYGYTF
d_call: .; clone_size: .; j_call: TRBJ1-5; v_call: TRBV7-8; cdr3_nt: TGTGCCAGCAGCTTAGGGCAGCGAAATCAGCCCCAGCATTTT; cdr3_aa: CASSLGQRNQPQHF
d_call: TRBD2; clone_size: .; j_call: TRBJ2-7; v_call: TRBV7-2; cdr3_nt: TGTGCCAGCAGCTTTACTAGCGGGGTGGGATACGAGCAGTACTTC; cdr3_aa: CASSFTSGVGYEQYF
d_call: .; clone_size: .; j_call: TRBJ1-4; v_call: TRBV13; cdr3_nt: TGTGCCAGCAGCCTCGGCAGGGGAACTAATGAAAAACTGTTTTTT; cdr3_aa: CASSLGRGTNEKLFF
d_call: .; clone_size: .; j_call: TRBJ1-1; v_call: TRBV5-1; cdr3_nt: TGCGCCAGCAGGGAGGGACAAATGAACACTGAAGCTTTCTTT; cdr3_aa: CASREGQMNTEAFF
d_call: .; clone_size: .; j_call: TRBJ2-7; v_call: TRBV20-1; cdr3_nt: TGCAGTGCTAGAGAACAATACGAGCAGTACTTC; cdr3_aa: CSAREQYEQYF
d_call: .; clone_size: .; j_call: TRBJ1-5; v_call: TRBV5-6; cdr3_nt: TGTGCCAGCAGCTTACAGGGTTTCAGCAATCAGCCCCAGCATTTT; cdr3_aa: CASSLQGFSNQPQHF
d_call: TRBD1; clone_size: .; j_call: TRBJ1-2; v_call: TRBV19; cdr3_nt: TGTGCCAGTAGCCGGGACAGGAGCAGCCCTGGCTACACCTTC; cdr3_aa: CASSRDRSSPGYTF